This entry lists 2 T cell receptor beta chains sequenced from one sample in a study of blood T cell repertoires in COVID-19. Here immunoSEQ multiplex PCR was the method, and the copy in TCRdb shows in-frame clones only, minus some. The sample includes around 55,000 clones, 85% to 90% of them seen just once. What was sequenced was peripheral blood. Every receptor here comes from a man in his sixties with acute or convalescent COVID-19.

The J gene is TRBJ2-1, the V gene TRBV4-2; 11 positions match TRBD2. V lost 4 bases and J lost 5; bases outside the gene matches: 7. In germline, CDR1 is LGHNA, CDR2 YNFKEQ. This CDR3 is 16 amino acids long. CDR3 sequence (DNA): TGTGCCAGCAGCCCCCTGGGACTAGCGGAGAACAATGAGCAGTTCTTC. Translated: CASSPLGLAENNEQFF.

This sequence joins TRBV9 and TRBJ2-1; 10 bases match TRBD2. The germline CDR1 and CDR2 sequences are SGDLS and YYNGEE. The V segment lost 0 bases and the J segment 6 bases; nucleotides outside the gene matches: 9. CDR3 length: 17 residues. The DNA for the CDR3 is TGTGCCAGCAGCGTAGGAGCTAGCGGGGGCACATTCAATGAGCAGTTCTTC. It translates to CASSVGASGGTFNEQFF.